This T cell receptor beta chain came from a study of molecular identifiers for immune sequencing clone quantification. Study summary: The replicate experiment used RNA from 20,000 or 100,000 naive CD8 cells. This RNA was split into five aliquots, and four of them were sequenced. General study results and limits: Barcode-sharing identical TCR molecules could underestimate highly expanded clone sizes.

MiXCR was run by TCRdb on the PCR reads, yielding one entry per CDR3 protein. The table has hundreds of thousands of distinct CDR3 sequences, around 25% seen once. V lost 11 bases and J lost 3, with 14 bases in between. The CDR3 totals 12 residues. Germline V gives CDR1 MNHEY, CDR2 SMNVEV (reference sequence). This clonotype was seen at least ten times. As yet, its antigen is unknown. This clonotype was sampled from a human donor in good health. Some libraries in this study had Jurkat cell RNA spiked in. The specimen sequenced was naive CD8+ T cells from blood, with Jurkat cell RNA spiked in. This sample's subset: FACS-sorted CD8+CD4-CCR7+CD45RA+ naive T cells. The chain employs TRBV27 and TRBJ2-7; D not certain. The CDR3 sequence is CAPLQAVYEQYF. The CDR3 bases are TGTGCCCCTCTTCAGGCGGTCTACGAGCAGTACTTC.